The 28 T cell receptor beta chains given below trace back to one sample, sequenced in a study of cytomegalovirus exposure and HLA in healthy donors. PCR was performed using 60 Vbeta and 13 Jbeta primers. Sequencing used immunoSEQ multiplex PCR; TCRdb keeps in-frame clones, though not all of them. The sample gives 58,000 or so clones, roughly 71% of which show up once; nearly 25% is in the top ten. Sequences were obtained from PBMCs. These receptors originate from a man aged 45 to 65 in good health and CMV-seropositive.

The gene calls are TRBV7-2 and TRBJ2-3; D not certain. The CDR3 runs to 11 residues. V lost 3 bases, J lost 6 bases, and 4 bases lay in between. Germline V CDR1 and CDR2: SGHTA, FQGNSA. The CDR3 DNA is TGTGCCAGCAGCTTCGGGGATACGCAGTATTTT. Amino acid sequence: CASSFGDTQYF.

This chain links TRBV7-2 with TRBJ1-1, with 9 bases fitting TRBD1. The germline V gene has CDR1 SGHTA and CDR2 FQGNSA. V lost 5 bases to trimming and J lost 2 bases; unmatched junction nucleotides: 9. The CDR3 covers 16 residues. The CDR3 coding sequence is TGTGCCAGCAGCGTTACAGGGGGCCCGAGAAACACTGAAGCTTTCTTT. It encodes CASSVTGGPRNTEAFF. Supplemented by reference TRBV7-2 and TRBJ1-1, the full variable domain reads GAGVSQSPSNKVTEKGKDVELRCDPISGHTALYWYRQSLGQGLEFLIYFQGNSAPDKSGLPSDRFSAERTGGSVSTLTIQRTQQEDSAVYLCASSVTGGPRNTEAFFGQGTRLTVV.

The gene calls are TRBV7-7 and TRBJ2-5, with a tentative D call TRBD2 (5 bases). CDR1 is SSHAT, CDR2 FNYEAQ, per germline (reference sequence). V lost 5 bases to trimming and J lost 0 bases, with 10 bases between them. This CDR3 spans 14 amino acids. The chain's CDR3 is CASSPPGNQETQYF. The CDR3, as DNA: TGTGCCAGCAGCCCCCCGGGAAACCAAGAGACCCAGTACTTC. Based on the CDR3 plus reference TRBV7-7 and TRBJ2-5, the full variable domain is GAGVSQSPRYKVTKRGQDVTLRCDPISSHATLYWYQQALGQGPEFLTYFNYEAQPDKSGLPSDRFSAERPEGSISTLTIQRTEQRDSAMYRCASSPPGNQETQYFGPGTRLLVL.

The J gene is TRBJ1-2, the V gene TRBV18; D unresolved. This CDR3 is 15 amino acids long. Looked up from germline, CDR1 is KGHSH and CDR2 is LQKENI. V was pared by 1 base and J by 3 bases, with 12 bases between. CDR3 region: CASSPLDTSDYGYTF. For the CDR3, the DNA is TGTGCCAGCTCACCACTTGACACCTCGGACTATGGCTACACCTTC.

By share of the sample, this clone is medium-sized. This likely reflects a read error, since a far larger clone is one base away. This chain uses TRBV6-1 with TRBJ2-4; D may be TRBD1 (5 bases). The CDR3 covers 14 residues. Trimming left V 2 bases short and J 8 bases short, with 13 bases between. Per germline, CDR1 MNHNS and CDR2 SASEGT. CDR3 in amino acids: CASSESWGPHIQYF. The CDR3 nucleotides read TGTGCCAGCAGTGAATCGTGGGGCCCCCACATTCAGTACTTC.

This chain uses TRBV7-9 with TRBJ2-5; the D is unclear. This CDR3 spans 14 amino acids. In germline, CDR1 is SEHNR, CDR2 FQNEAQ (reference sequence). V was shortened by 3 bases and J by 2 bases, with 10 bases between the two germline ends. The CDR3 nucleotides read TGTGCCAGCAGCTTGGCATTACCACAAGAGACCCAGTACTTC. It yields the protein CASSLALPQETQYF.

This clone showed up just a few times. The gene calls are TRBV30 and TRBJ2-2; the D is unclear. This CDR3 is built from 13 residues. Trimming left V 5 bases short and J 0 bases short, with 7 bases between. The germline V gene has CDR1 GTSNPN and CDR2 SVGIG (reference sequence). CDR3 in DNA: TGTGCCTGGGACGGGTCGAACACCGGGGAGCTGTTTTTT. Translation: CAWDGSNTGELFF.

The gene calls are TRBV6-6 and TRBJ2-7; possibly TRBD1 for D (6 bases). Looked up from germline, CDR1 is MNHNY and CDR2 is SVGAGI (reference sequence). The V end was cut by 0 bases, the J end by 4 bases, with 13 bases between. The CDR3 is 15 residues long. The CDR3 is CASSYSSGQFYEQYF. CDR3 bases: TGTGCCAGCAGTTACTCATCGGGACAATTTTACGAGCAGTACTTC.

The chain carries TRBV13 and TRBJ2-1; D is possibly TRBD2 (6 bases). Deletions cut 4 bases from V and 9 bases from J, with 22 bases between. Germline CDR1 PRHDT, CDR2 FYEKMQ (reference sequence). The CDR3 runs 16 residues. The CDR3 coding sequence is TGTGCCAGCAGCTCGAGGACTACCTACCCAGACACTGAGCAGTTCTTC. Translating gives CASSSRTTYPDTEQFF.

The chain links TRBV19 to TRBJ1-2; a weak D match, TRBD1 (6 bases). CDR1 and CDR2 from the germline V gene are LNHDA and SQIVND (reference sequence). The CDR3 extends over 13 amino acids. With 1 base removed from V and 8 bases from J, the gap between germline ends came to 11 bases. CDR3 region: CASSIAQGGGYTF. CDR3 DNA: TGTGCCAGTAGTATAGCACAGGGCGGCGGCTACACCTTC.

This chain connects TRBV15 to TRBJ2-7; TRBD2 aligns across 10 bases. The CDR3 consists of 14 residues. Germline V gene lookup returns CDR1 LNHNV and CDR2 YYDKDF (reference sequence). The J segment lost 3 bases and the V segment lost 6 bases, leaving 5 bases of the junction unmatched. CDR3 sequence reads: CATRTGTSDYEQYF. The DNA for the CDR3 is TGTGCCACCAGAACCGGGACTAGCGACTACGAGCAGTACTTC.

J is TRBJ1-2 and V is TRBV30, with 11 bases aligning to TRBD1. The CDR3 runs to 16 residues. CDR1 GTSNPN and CDR2 SVGIG come from the germline V gene (reference sequence). The CDR3 sequence: CALSGTGGGRANGYTF. The CDR3 nucleotides are TGTGCTCTATCCGGGACAGGGGGAGGTAGGGCTAATGGCTACACCTTC.

CDR3 in DNA: TGTGCCAGCAGCTGGCCTCGGGACAGCCAAGGCTACACCTTC. Protein sequence: CASSWPRDSQGYTF. The rearrangement uses TRBV7-2 and TRBJ1-2; 7 positions match TRBD1. This CDR3 has 14 amino acids. J lost 8 bases, V lost 4 bases, and 10 bases had no gene match. Looked up from germline, CDR1 is SGHTA and CDR2 is FQGNSA.

The rearrangement links TRBV2 to TRBJ2-5, with TRBD1 as a possible D gene (5 bases). Between the trimmed V and J ends, which lost 3 bases and 10 bases, there was a span of 12 bases. CDR1 is SNHLY, CDR2 FYNNEI, per germline. The CDR3 covers 12 residues. The DNA for the CDR3 is TGTGCCAGCAGTGAGTCAAGGGGAATCCAGTACTTC. The encoded protein is CASSESRGIQYF. Combining the CDR3 with reference TRBV2 and TRBJ2-5 gives the whole variable domain EPEVTQTPSHQVTQMGQEVILRCVPISNHLYFYWYRQILGQKVEFLVSFYNNEISEKSEIFDDQFSVERPDGSNFTLKIRSTKLEDSAMYFCASSESRGIQYFGPGTRLLVL.

The chain joins TRBV30 to TRBJ1-5; unclear D gene. The CDR3 loop spans 13 amino acids. Germline V gene data show CDR1 as GTSNPN and CDR2 as SVGIG (reference sequence). V lost 2 bases, J lost 0 bases, and 5 bases lay in between. In DNA, the CDR3 is TGTGCCTGGAGTCGGGATAGCAATCAGCCCCAGCATTTT. Protein: CAWSRDSNQPQHF.

The chain has TRBV18 and TRBJ2-7; 7 nucleotides match TRBD2. Germline V CDR1 and CDR2: KGHSH, LQKENI. The length of the CDR3 is 15 residues. With 0 bases clipped from V and 0 bases from J, the junction kept 2 bases outside the gene matches. CDR3 nucleotide sequence: TGTGCCAGCTCACCACCGGGAGGGAGCTCCTACGAGCAGTACTTC. Its protein is CASSPPGGSSYEQYF.

The chain couples TRBV15 to TRBJ2-7; 7 bases agree with TRBD2. The CDR3 extends over 15 amino acids. CDR1 LNHNV and CDR2 YYDKDF come from the germline V gene (reference sequence). Trimming cost V 0 bases and J 2 bases; bases outside gene matches: 4. CDR3 DNA: TGTGCCACCAGCAGAGATACTAGCGCGACCTACGAGCAGTACTTC. Translated, it gives CATSRDTSATYEQYF.

This clone occurred a few times. The V gene is TRBV28, the J gene TRBJ2-7; 11 nucleotides match TRBD2. V lost 2 bases and J lost 6; bases outside the gene matches: 3. This CDR3 comprises 14 residues. Germline V lookup: CDR1 MDHEN, CDR2 SYDVKM. CDR3 nucleotides: TGTGCCAGCAGTTTAACAACTAGCGGGAGCGAGCAGTACTTC. Residues: CASSLTTSGSEQYF.

The V gene is TRBV27, the J gene TRBJ2-7; 9 bases align to TRBD1. There are 17 residues in the CDR3. J gave up 5 bases and V 7 bases, and 18 bases lay outside the gene matches. The germline V gene has CDR1 MNHEY and CDR2 SMNVEV (reference sequence). CDR3 DNA sequence: TGTGCCAGCATCATTAGGGGAACGGGGGACAGGGCGCACGAGCAGTACTTC. Translated, it gives CASIIRGTGDRAHEQYF.

V and J are TRBV5-6 and TRBJ1-1; 9 nucleotides line up with TRBD1. Germline V lookup: CDR1 SGHDT, CDR2 YYEEEE. With V trimmed by 0 bases and J by 6 bases, 9 bases remained unmatched. The CDR3 contains 16 residues. This chain's CDR3 is CASSLAMGTGISEAFF. The DNA for the CDR3 is TGTGCCAGCAGCTTGGCTATGGGGACAGGGATCTCTGAAGCTTTCTTT.

The V and J genes are TRBV27 and TRBJ2-2, with 9 bases matching TRBD1. J gave up 0 bases and V 7 bases, and 9 bases lay outside the gene matches. The germline V gene has CDR1 MNHEY and CDR2 SMNVEV (reference sequence). The CDR3 is 17 residues long. CDR3 residues: CASNPGQGMANTGELFF. In DNA, the CDR3 is TGTGCCAGCAACCCGGGACAGGGTATGGCGAACACCGGGGAGCTGTTTTTT.

V usage is TRBV4-1 and J usage is TRBJ1-2; possible D gene TRBD1, 5 bases. Germline V gene sequence: CDR1 MGHRA, CDR2 YSYEKL. This CDR3 has 14 amino acids. V lost 4 bases and J 2 bases, leaving 11 bases between the germline ends. As DNA, the CDR3 is TGCGCCAGCAGCCCCCGGCGGGGGAACTATGGCTACACCTTC. Encoded protein: CASSPRRGNYGYTF.

This sequence joins TRBV11-2 and TRBJ2-3; D may be TRBD2 (7 bases). Germline assignment: CDR1 SGHAT and CDR2 FQNNGV. Trimming shortened V by 5 bases and J by 2 bases, and 17 bases separated the two germline ends. The CDR3 loop spans 16 amino acids. CDR3: CASSQGGGRVTDTQYF. The CDR3, as DNA: TGTGCCAGCAGCCAAGGGGGTGGGAGGGTCACAGATACGCAGTATTTT.

The chain uses TRBV11-2 and TRBJ1-4; no reliable D call. From germline, CDR1 is SGHAT and CDR2 FQNNGV. The germline V and J ends were trimmed by 4 bases and 3 bases, with 15 bases remaining between them. CDR3 length: 16 amino acids. CDR3 DNA sequence: TGTGCCAGCAGCTCGACTAGGCGTGTAGCTAATGAAAAACTGTTTTTT. It codes for CASSSTRRVANEKLFF.

The J gene is TRBJ2-1, the V gene TRBV6-1, with 14 bases identical to TRBD2. V lost 2 bases to trimming and J lost 0 bases; unmatched junction nucleotides: 9. The germline CDR1 and CDR2 sequences are MNHNS and SASEGT. The CDR3 consists of 20 residues. The CDR3 DNA follows: TGTGCCAGCAGTGAATATAGCTGGACTAGCGGGGGGCCCTCCTACAATGAGCAGTTCTTC. It codes for CASSEYSWTSGGPSYNEQFF.

This clone appeared a few times. This chain joins TRBV30 and TRBJ1-5; D is undetermined. This CDR3 has 13 residues. Germline V gene lookup returns CDR1 GTSNPN and CDR2 SVGIG (reference sequence). Trimming pared 2 bases from V and 2 bases from J, leaving 7 bases between. Here the CDR3 reads CAWSSVGNQPQHF. The CDR3 DNA sequence: TGTGCCTGGAGTTCAGTGGGCAATCAGCCCCAGCATTTT.

CDR3 sequence: CASRRGTGGTEAFF. CDR3 nucleotides: TGCGCCAGCAGGCGGGGAACAGGGGGTACTGAAGCTTTCTTT. V usage is TRBV10-2 and J usage is TRBJ1-1, with 8 bases fitting TRBD1. Germline lookup yields CDR1 WSHSY and CDR2 SAAADI. V lost 6 bases and J lost 5; bases outside the gene matches: 8. This CDR3 has 14 amino acids.

This chain links TRBV6-6 with TRBJ1-4; D call uncertain. CDR3 size: 15 residues. V lost 2 bases, J lost 3 bases, and 10 bases lay in between. Looked up from germline, CDR1 is MNHNY and CDR2 is SVGAGI (reference sequence). This CDR3 is CASSYKGAANEKLFF. The CDR3 region has the DNA TGTGCCAGCAGTTACAAGGGAGCGGCTAATGAAAAACTGTTTTTT.